This note documents a single TCR beta chain sequence. No antigen is known for it. Germline V gives CDR1 SGHDT, CDR2 YYEEEE. V gave up 5 bases and J gave up 3 bases, with 21 bases separating them. The CDR3 has 17 residues. Using immunoSEQ multiplex PCR, the repertoire was profiled, and TCRdb retains in-frame clones only, with some absent. The sample includes fewer than 40,000 clones, 81% seen only once; the top ten take 2.3%. The sample is drawn from a study of T cells in narcolepsy. Study in general: Donors had narcolepsy type 1 or type 2, or were healthy controls.

Study findings and constraints: Reportedly, autoreactive clonotypes were serially detected in patients' blood but not controls'. Same-patient CSF and blood CD4+ T cell clonotypes included HCRT-specific and TRIB2-specific autoreactive ones. Some memory CD4+ repertoires had no autoreactive clone sequences.

Sequenced material: memory (CD45RA-) CD4+ T cells from blood. The chain links TRBV5-6 to TRBJ1-5; D is possibly TRBD1 (6 bases). This TCR came from a human donor in good health. CDR3 sequence: CASSVYRGSGANQPQHF. CDR3 nucleotide sequence: TGTGCCAGCAGTGTATATCGGGGGTCAGGGGCCAATCAGCCCCAGCATTTT.